This TCR beta chain was captured in a study of blood T cell repertoires in COVID-19 (dated by TCRdb to the early 2020s). Background for the entire study: Collaborator samples came from the United States, Italy and Spain and covered acute and convalescent phases of COVID-19. The prospective study material was composed of cDNA or gDNA derived from T cells, B-cell-depleted T cells, or PBMCs. Deeply sampled blood TCRbeta repertoires from subjects exposed to, actively infected with, or recovered from COVID-19 were included in the dataset. The repertoires were released in a freely available public database meant as a resource for research on the immune response to SARS-CoV-2. The samples were drawn from the first 160 participants of the ongoing ImmuneRACE study and from under 1,500 subjects provided by 6 global collaborators. The sample metadata nearly always contained a de-identified subject ID, COVID-19 status, age in years and sex. HLA class I and class II types, where available, came from metadata supplied by the sample provider rather than from assay-based typing.

V is clipped by 6 bases and J by 0 bases, and the sequence between their germline boundaries is 17 bases long. CDR1 and CDR2 (LGHNT, FRNRAP) derive from the germline V gene. The CDR3 numbers 16 residues from cysteine through phenylalanine. The sequence is cut down to CDR3 DNA, 48 bases in frame from base 1. TCRbeta CDR3 regions were amplified from genomic DNA by means of the immunoSEQ Assay, a bias-controlled multiplex PCR. Processing in the source paper ran as follows. The number of nucleated cells in each sample was estimated by amplification of reference gene primers within the assay. To quantify the absolute abundance of each unique TCRbeta CDR3 rearrangement, sequence reads were collapsed and filtered. For each sample, productive Simpson clonality was calculated as the square root of Simpson's diversity index across productive rearrangements. TCRdb obtained this table from immuneACCESS and retained in-frame rearrangements with V and J assigned. These tables miss some clones; where compared with another copy, unresolved V genes account for less than half of the shortfall, and the remainder is unexplained. The DNA gave D and trimming, while V, J and clone size come from that table. The sample has 140,000 to 150,000 clones on record, over 75% of them singletons. The top ten clonotypes cover about two fifths of the sample.

Collaborating institutions collected whole blood in K2EDTA tubes following their own protocols. For TCRbeta analysis, collaborators shipped samples as frozen whole blood, isolated PBMCs, or DNA extracted from either of those sample types. Broader findings and caveats from the paper: Clinical and demographic metadata were provided uncurated, with the amount varying by source and participant.

A few counts support this clone. No cognate antigen has been identified for it. No per-base quality is available; no much larger clone lies one base away. This TCR was recovered from a human donor in a cohort sampled during active COVID-19. Sequencing was performed on peripheral blood. The chain was built from TRBV12-5 and TRBJ1-2; the D gene lacks a confident call. Read as DNA, the sequence is TGTGCTAGTGGACAATCATGGCAGGAAGCTAACTATGGCTACACCTTC. It specifies CASGQSWQEANYGYTF. Reference TRBV12-5 and TRBJ1-2 genes cover what lies past the CDR3, so the full variable domain is DARVTQTPRHKVTEMGQEVTMRCQPILGHNTVFWYRQTMMQGLELLAYFRNRAPLDDSGMPKDRFSAEMPDATLATLKIQPSEPRDSAVYFCASGQSWQEANYGYTFGSGTRLTVV.